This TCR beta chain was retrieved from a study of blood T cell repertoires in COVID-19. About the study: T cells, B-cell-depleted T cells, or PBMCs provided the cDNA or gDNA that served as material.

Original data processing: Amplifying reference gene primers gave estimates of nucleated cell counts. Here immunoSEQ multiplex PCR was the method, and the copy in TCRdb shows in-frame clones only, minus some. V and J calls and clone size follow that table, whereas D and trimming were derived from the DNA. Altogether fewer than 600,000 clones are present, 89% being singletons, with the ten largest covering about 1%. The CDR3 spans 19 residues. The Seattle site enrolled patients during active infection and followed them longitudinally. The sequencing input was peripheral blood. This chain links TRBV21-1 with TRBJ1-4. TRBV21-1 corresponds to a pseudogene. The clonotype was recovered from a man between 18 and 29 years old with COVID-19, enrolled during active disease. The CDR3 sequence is CASSKGSGRVRTTNEKLFF. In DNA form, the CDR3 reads TGTGCCAGCAGCAAAGGGTCAGGGAGGGTTAGAACAACTAATGAAAAACTGTTTTTT.